This entry features one T cell receptor (beta chain) sequence. Its antigen is still unknown. The sample belongs to a study of T cell responses to AZD1222 COVID-19 vaccine. Study observations and caveats: Spike regions recognized by vaccine-associated CD4 TCRs spanned the protein, led by 160-218 and 743-854.

V gave up 2 bases and J gave up 6 bases, with 16 bases separating them. Germline CDR1 and CDR2: WSHSY and SAAADI. The CDR3 length is 15 residues. The data were produced by immunoSEQ multiplex PCR, yet TCRdb's version contains in-frame clones alone and is incomplete. Counted here are about 150,000 clones, 75% to 95% occurring once; the ten biggest clones make up 3% to 3.5%. The sequence came from an adult who received the AZD1222 COVID-19 vaccine. This rearrangement joins TRBV10-2 to TRBJ1-1; tentative D call: TRBD1 (6 bases). The specimen was peripheral blood, collected 28 days after the second AZD1222 dose. CDR3 in amino acids: CASSEDDRIFSEAFF. The CDR3 DNA follows: TGCGCCAGCAGTGAGGATGACAGGATCTTCTCTGAAGCTTTCTTT.